The next 23 T cell receptor beta chains were all read from a single sample in a study of blood T cell repertoires in COVID-19. Sequencing used immunoSEQ multiplex PCR; TCRdb keeps in-frame clones, though not all of them. In the table there are around 86,000 clones, roughly 84% of which are singletons. Material for sequencing was peripheral blood. The receptors derive from a woman aged 80 or over with acute or convalescent COVID-19.

The chain combines TRBV3-1 (or the pseudogene TRBV3-2) with TRBJ2-7; TRBD1 matches 11 bases. The CDR3 length is 14 residues. Germline CDR1 reads LGHDT; CDR2 reads YNNKEL (reference sequence). Trimming cost V 3 bases and J 7 bases; bases outside gene matches: 5. CDR3 coding DNA: TGTGCCAGCAGCCACGGACAGGGGGCGCGTGAGCAGTACTTC. Amino acid sequence: CASSHGQGAREQYF.

V is TRBV10-3 and J is TRBJ2-3, with TRBD1 matching 10 bases. CDR1 and CDR2 from the germline V gene are ENHRY and SYGVKD. The CDR3 has 17 amino acids. V was pared by 4 bases and J by 4 bases, with 11 bases of the junction left unmatched. The CDR3: CAISGASGQGFADTQYF. CDR3 DNA sequence: TGTGCCATCAGTGGCGCCTCGGGACAGGGGTTCGCAGATACGCAGTATTTT.

This clone has more than one count but fewer than ten. The chain carries TRBV19 and TRBJ1-4; weak D call: TRBD1 (5 bases). The germline CDR1 and CDR2 sequences are LNHDA and SQIVND (reference sequence). Trimming removed 4 bases from V and 7 bases from J, with 13 bases in between. CDR3 length: 14 amino acids. This CDR3 is CASSKGALGEKLFF. Written as DNA, the CDR3 is TGTGCCAGTAGTAAAGGGGCCTTGGGTGAAAAACTGTTTTTT.

V usage is TRBV5-5 and J usage is TRBJ1-4, with 7 bases lining up with TRBD1. The CDR3 runs 18 residues. J lost 0 bases, V lost 1 base, and 9 bases had no gene match. CDR1 and CDR2 (germline): SGHKS, YYEKEE (reference sequence). The CDR3 protein is CASSLRTGPYTTNEKLFF. CDR3 bases: TGTGCCAGCAGCTTGAGGACAGGCCCGTATACAACTAATGAAAAACTGTTTTTT.

This chain links TRBV3-1 (or the pseudogene TRBV3-2) with TRBJ1-1, with D hard to call. Trimming cost V 7 bases and J 8 bases, with 11 bases left between them. This CDR3 is built from 11 residues. Germline CDR1 is LGHDT and CDR2 is YNNKEL (reference sequence). The CDR3 here is CASIHLGEAFF. In DNA form, the CDR3 reads TGTGCCAGCATCCATCTGGGCGAAGCTTTCTTT.

V gene TRBV19 combines with J gene TRBJ1-6, with TRBD1 identical over 7 bases. J gave up 2 bases and V 4 bases, and 2 bases lay outside the gene matches. CDR1 is LNHDA, CDR2 SQIVND, per germline (reference sequence). The length of the CDR3 is 15 residues. DNA of the CDR3: TGTGCCAGTAGTAGCAGGGGGGCCTATAATTCACCCCTCCACTTT. Translated: CASSSRGAYNSPLHF.

The rearrangement joins TRBV18 to TRBJ2-7, with D perhaps TRBD1 (6 bases). V was clipped by 5 bases and J by 7 bases, with 15 bases between them. The CDR3 has 13 amino acids. Per germline, CDR1 KGHSH and CDR2 LQKENI. CDR3 sequence (DNA): TGTGCCAGCTCATCCCTAACAGGGTTGGAGCAGTACTTC. Translation gives CASSSLTGLEQYF.

This clone was seen a few times. The rearrangement links TRBV10-3 to TRBJ1-2, with TRBD1 as a possible D gene (6 bases). Trimming shortened V by 3 bases and J by 5 bases, and 13 bases separated the two germline ends. The CDR3 runs to 14 residues. CDR1 and CDR2 from the germline V gene are ENHRY and SYGVKD. The CDR3, as DNA: TGTGCCATCAGTGATGAGGGAACAGGGTATGGCTACACCTTC. Protein sequence: CAISDEGTGYGYTF.

This clone was observed a handful of times. V and J are TRBV5-5 and TRBJ2-7; D is possibly TRBD1 (6 bases). Germline CDR1 is SGHKS and CDR2 is YYEKEE (reference sequence). The CDR3 is 15 residues long. Trimming cost V 5 bases and J 3 bases, with 18 bases left between them. The CDR3: CASRPNTDRIYEQYF. The DNA of the CDR3 is TGTGCCAGCAGGCCTAATACAGACAGGATCTACGAGCAGTACTTC.

The chain has TRBV14 and TRBJ2-1; a possible D gene is TRBD1 (6 bases). The CDR3 consists of 13 residues. The ends were cut back, 0 bases at V and 9 bases at J, with 9 bases in the middle. Germline V gene lookup returns CDR1 SGHDN and CDR2 FVKESK. The CDR3: CASSQEVGGEQFF. CDR3 sequence (DNA): TGTGCCAGCAGCCAAGAGGTAGGGGGTGAGCAGTTCTTC. The full variable domain, completed using reference TRBV14 and TRBJ2-1, is EAGVTQFPSHSVIEKGQTVTLRCDPISGHDNLYWYRRVMGKEIKFLLHFVKESKQDESGMPNNRFLAERTGGTYSTLKVQPAELEDSGVYFCASSQEVGGEQFFGPGTRLTVL.

The V and J genes are TRBV19 and TRBJ2-2, with TRBD2 as a possible D gene (6 bases). Trimming removed 3 bases from V and 4 bases from J, with 15 bases in between. Germline loops: CDR1 LNHDA, CDR2 SQIVND (reference sequence). The CDR3 runs to 16 residues. The CDR3 nucleotides read TGTGCCAGTAGTATCCCTCGAAGGAGGGGCACCGGGGAGCTGTTTTTT. It encodes CASSIPRRRGTGELFF.

This clone was observed a few times. The chain has TRBV7-9 and TRBJ2-5; D possibly corresponds to TRBD2 (5 bases). The CDR3 covers 17 residues. Deletions cut 1 base from V and 5 bases from J, with 20 bases between. The germline CDR1 and CDR2 sequences are SEHNR and FQNEAQ (reference sequence). This CDR3 is CASSLGSADFFRETQYF. In DNA, the CDR3 is TGTGCCAGCAGCTTAGGGTCCGCGGACTTTTTTAGGGAGACCCAGTACTTC.

The chain carries TRBV5-1 and TRBJ1-2; 7 bases agree with TRBD1. This CDR3 has 14 residues. Germline CDR1 SGHRS, CDR2 YFSETQ. Trimming cost V 0 bases and J 4 bases; bases outside gene matches: 3. This CDR3 is CASSLGQGGYGYTF. CDR3 bases: TGCGCCAGCAGCTTGGGACAGGGAGGCTATGGCTACACCTTC.

The chain couples TRBV3-1 (or the pseudogene TRBV3-2) to TRBJ2-4, with D maybe TRBD2 (5 bases). The V gene's germline CDR1 is LGHDT and CDR2 YNNKEL (reference sequence). This CDR3 region has 15 residues. V was cut by 6 bases and J by 3 bases, with 15 bases left in between. CDR3: CASSHPGTIKNIQYF. CDR3 nucleotides: TGTGCCAGCAGTCACCCGGGAACCATCAAAAACATTCAGTACTTC.

The chain joins TRBV7-9 to TRBJ2-5; D perhaps matches TRBD1 (6 bases). Germline V gene sequence: CDR1 SEHNR, CDR2 FQNEAQ (reference sequence). This CDR3 has 13 amino acids. With 3 bases removed from V and 4 bases from J, the gap between germline ends came to 9 bases. CDR3 coding DNA: TGTGCCAGCAGCTTGGCAGGGGTAGAGACCCAGTACTTC. Translated: CASSLAGVETQYF.

This clone turned up a few times. The CDR3: CASSLLGTNYGYTF. CDR3 in DNA: TGTGCCAGCAGTCTACTTGGTACTAACTATGGCTACACCTTC. The rearrangement uses TRBV6-5 and TRBJ1-2; no definite D call. CDR3 length: 14 amino acids. Trimming removed 5 bases from V and 0 bases from J, with 10 bases in between. Germline V gene lookup returns CDR1 MNHEY and CDR2 SVGAGI.

This clone was seen a single time. The chain recombines TRBV7-8 with TRBJ2-5; no clear D. Germline CDR1 reads SGHVS; CDR2 reads FQNEAQ. CDR3 length: 12 amino acids. Trimming removed 3 bases at V and 5 bases at J, with 7 bases between. As DNA, the CDR3 is TGTGCCAGCAGCTTTATGGAGGAGACCCAGTACTTC. Protein sequence: CASSFMEETQYF.

The table lists this clone with a few counts. The CDR3 protein is CASSPRGSGSFYTGELFF. The CDR3 DNA reads TGTGCCAGCAGCCCCAGGGGTAGCGGGAGTTTTTACACCGGGGAGCTGTTTTTT. The chain couples TRBV7-6 to TRBJ2-2; 9 positions match TRBD2. Germline CDR1 SGHVS, CDR2 FNYEAQ. V gave up 5 bases and J gave up 3 bases; unmatched junction bases: 13. The length of the CDR3 is 18 residues.

The chain joins TRBV2 to TRBJ2-7, with a possible D match to TRBD2 (6 bases). The germline V gene encodes CDR1 SNHLY and CDR2 FYNNEI. With 4 bases removed from V and 0 bases from J, the gap between germline ends came to 13 bases. This CDR3 is 15 amino acids long. The CDR3 loop reads CASSAGGSLSYEQYF. As DNA, the CDR3 is TGTGCCAGCAGTGCTGGAGGGAGCCTCTCCTACGAGCAGTACTTC.

This clone has only one observation. The genes are TRBV19 and TRBJ1-1; maybe TRBD1 (6 bases). Trimming took 6 bases from V and 2 from J, leaving 16 bases between them. Germline V gene data show CDR1 as LNHDA and CDR2 as SQIVND (reference sequence). The CDR3 has 15 residues. The CDR3 spells CASRPIQGVNTEAFF. The CDR3 DNA is TGTGCCAGTAGGCCGATACAGGGAGTTAACACTGAAGCTTTCTTT.

The J gene is TRBJ1-5, the V gene TRBV6-5; D unresolved. V lost 8 bases and J lost 6, with 11 bases in between. In germline, CDR1 is MNHEY, CDR2 SVGAGI. The CDR3 contains 12 residues. CDR3 in DNA: TGTGCCAGCGGGGAGACACTTCAGCCCCAGCATTTT. Its translation is CASGETLQPQHF.

The chain links TRBV5-5 to TRBJ2-3, with TRBD1 matching over 7 bases. Trimming took 0 bases from V and 3 from J; bases not matched to a gene: 7. The CDR3 extends over 16 amino acids. Germline V gene lookup returns CDR1 SGHKS and CDR2 YYEKEE (reference sequence). In nucleotides, the CDR3 is TGTGCCAGCAGCTTGGTGCCGGGACAGCCTACAGATACGCAGTATTTT. It specifies CASSLVPGQPTDTQYF.

CDR3 loop: CASSPGQGPGNTIYF. The CDR3 DNA is TGTGCCAGCAGCCCCGGACAGGGACCTGGAAACACCATATATTTT. V and J are TRBV7-6 and TRBJ1-3; TRBD1 aligns across 8 bases. The V gene's germline CDR1 is SGHVS and CDR2 FNYEAQ. The CDR3 sequence is 15 residues long. V was clipped by 5 bases and J by 2 bases; unmatched bases: 5.